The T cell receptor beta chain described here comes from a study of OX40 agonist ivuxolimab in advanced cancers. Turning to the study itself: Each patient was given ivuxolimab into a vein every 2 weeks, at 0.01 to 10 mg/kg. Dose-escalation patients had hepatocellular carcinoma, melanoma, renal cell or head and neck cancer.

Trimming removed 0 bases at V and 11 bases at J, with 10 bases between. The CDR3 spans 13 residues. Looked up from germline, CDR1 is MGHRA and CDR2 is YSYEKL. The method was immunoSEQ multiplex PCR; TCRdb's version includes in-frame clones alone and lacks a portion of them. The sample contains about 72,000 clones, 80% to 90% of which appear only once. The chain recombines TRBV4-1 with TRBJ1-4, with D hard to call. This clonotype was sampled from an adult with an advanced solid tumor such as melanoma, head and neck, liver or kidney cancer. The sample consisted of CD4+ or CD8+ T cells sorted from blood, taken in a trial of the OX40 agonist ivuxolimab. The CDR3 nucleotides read TGCGCCAGCAGCCAAGATGATGGGAGGAAACTGTTTTTT. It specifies CASSQDDGRKLFF.